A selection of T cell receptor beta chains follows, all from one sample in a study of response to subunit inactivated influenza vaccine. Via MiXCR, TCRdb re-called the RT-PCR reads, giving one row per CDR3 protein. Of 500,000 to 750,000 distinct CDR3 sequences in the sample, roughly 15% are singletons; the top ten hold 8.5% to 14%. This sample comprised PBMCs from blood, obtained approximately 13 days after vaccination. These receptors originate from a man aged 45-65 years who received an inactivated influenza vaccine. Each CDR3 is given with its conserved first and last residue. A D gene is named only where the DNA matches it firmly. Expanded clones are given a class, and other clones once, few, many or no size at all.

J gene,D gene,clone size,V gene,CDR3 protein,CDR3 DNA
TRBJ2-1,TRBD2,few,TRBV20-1,CSARNLAGGFRVNEQFF,TGCAGTGCTAGAAACCTAGCGGGAGGGTTCAGGGTGAATGAGCAGTTCTTC
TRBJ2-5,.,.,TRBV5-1,CASRGDGETQYF,TGCGCCAGCAGGGGAGACGGAGAGACCCAGTACTTC
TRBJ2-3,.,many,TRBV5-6,CASSLSSRTDTQYF,TGTGCCAGCAGCTTGTCTTCTCGGACAGATACGCAGTATTTT
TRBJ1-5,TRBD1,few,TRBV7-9,CASSPLGTGDLAQHF,TGTGCCAGCAGCCCCCTGGGGACAGGTGATTTAGCCCAGCATTTT
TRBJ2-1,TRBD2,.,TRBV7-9,CASIPGLADNEQFF,TGTGCCAGCATCCCGGGACTAGCGGACAATGAGCAGTTCTTC
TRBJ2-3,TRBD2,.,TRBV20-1,CSAKPPSGGVDTQYF,TGCAGTGCTAAACCTCCTAGCGGGGGGGTAGATACGCAGTATTTT
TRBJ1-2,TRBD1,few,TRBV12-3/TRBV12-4,CASSSTGPYGYTF,TGTGCCAGCAGCTCGACAGGGCCCTATGGCTACACCTTC
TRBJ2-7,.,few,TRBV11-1,CASSPLGGQGYEQYF,TGTGCCAGCAGTCCATTGGGAGGCCAAGGGTACGAGCAGTACTTC
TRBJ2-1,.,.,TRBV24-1,CATSDAPYNEQFF,TGTGCCACCAGTGATGCCCCCTACAATGAGCAGTTCTTC
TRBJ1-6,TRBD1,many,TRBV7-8,CASRRGDSDRSPLHF,TGTGCCAGCAGGCGGGGGGACAGCGACCGTTCACCCCTCCACTTT
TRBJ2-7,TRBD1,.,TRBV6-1,CASSPSRDSYEQYF,TGTGCCAGCAGTCCTAGCCGGGACAGCTACGAGCAGTACTTC
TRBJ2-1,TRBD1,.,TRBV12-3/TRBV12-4,CASNRDRVGEQFF,TGTGCCAGCAACCGGGACAGGGTGGGGGAGCAGTTCTTC
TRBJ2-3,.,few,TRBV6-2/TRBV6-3,CASSRERVYTDTQYF,TGTGCCAGCTCGAGAGAACGGGTATACACAGATACGCAGTATTTT
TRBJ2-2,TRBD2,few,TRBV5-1,CASSPLAATAAGELFF,TGCGCCAGCAGCCCGCTAGCGGCAACCGCCGCCGGGGAGCTGTTTTTT
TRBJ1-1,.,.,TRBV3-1,CASSQLRNTEAFF,TGTGCCAGCAGCCAACTCAGGAACACTGAAGCTTTCTTT
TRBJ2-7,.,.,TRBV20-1,CSAKRWGSYEQYF,TGCAGTGCTAAAAGATGGGGGTCCTACGAGCAGTACTTC
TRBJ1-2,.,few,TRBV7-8,CASSTPTGQNYGYTF,TGTGCCAGCAGCACCCCGACAGGACAAAACTATGGCTACACCTTC
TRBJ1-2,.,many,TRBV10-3,CAISEALPGDRGYTF,TGTGCCATCAGTGAGGCTCTCCCCGGGGATCGAGGCTACACCTTC
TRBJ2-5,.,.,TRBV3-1,CASSQDRWSGQETQYF,TGTGCCAGCAGCCAAGATCGGTGGAGCGGCCAAGAGACCCAGTACTTC
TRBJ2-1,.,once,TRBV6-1,CASSPPGTSNNEQFF,TGTGCCAGCAGTCCCCCCGGGACGTCAAACAATGAGCAGTTCTTC
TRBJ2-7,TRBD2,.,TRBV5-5,CASSLNSGRTYEQYF,TGTGCCAGCAGCTTGAATAGCGGGAGAACCTACGAGCAGTACTTC
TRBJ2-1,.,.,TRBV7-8,CASSLGIDEQFF,TGTGCCAGCAGCTTAGGCATAGATGAGCAGTTCTTC
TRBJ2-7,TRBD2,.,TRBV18,CASSPPNGRASEQYF,TGTGCCAGCTCACCACCAAACGGGAGGGCCTCCGAGCAGTACTTC
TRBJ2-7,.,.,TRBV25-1,CASSRSAGAYEQYF,TGTGCCAGCAGTCGATCCGCAGGGGCCTACGAGCAGTACTTC
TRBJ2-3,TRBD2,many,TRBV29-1,CSVPRTSGYTDTQYF,TGCAGCGTGCCCCGGACTAGCGGATACACAGATACGCAGTATTTT
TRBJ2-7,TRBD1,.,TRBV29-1,CSVDKDRGGYEQYF,TGCAGCGTCGACAAGGACAGGGGGGGATACGAGCAGTACTTC
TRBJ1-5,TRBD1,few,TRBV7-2,CASNTGGGQPQHF,TGTGCCAGCAATACAGGGGGTGGTCAGCCCCAGCATTTT
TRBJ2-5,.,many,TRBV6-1,CASSVNEAALGAQYF,TGTGCCAGCAGTGTTAATGAGGCAGCTTTAGGGGCCCAGTACTTC
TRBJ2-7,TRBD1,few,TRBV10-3,CAISPGQNYEQYF,TGTGCCATCAGCCCGGGACAGAACTACGAGCAGTACTTC
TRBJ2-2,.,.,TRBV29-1,CSARWITGELFF,TGCAGCGCCCGCTGGATCACCGGGGAGCTGTTTTTT
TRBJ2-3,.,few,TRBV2,CAVARELGDTQYF,TGTGCCGTCGCCCGGGAGTTAGGAGATACGCAGTATTTT
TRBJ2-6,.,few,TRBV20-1,CSALHVSGANVLTF,TGCAGTGCCCTACATGTCTCTGGGGCCAACGTCCTGACTTTC
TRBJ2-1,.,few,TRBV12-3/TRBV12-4,CASSLYPRGDNEQFF,TGTGCCAGCAGTTTGTACCCCAGGGGTGACAATGAGCAGTTCTTC
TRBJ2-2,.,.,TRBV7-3,CASSSTGFPGELFF,TGTGCCAGCAGCTCTACAGGGTTTCCCGGGGAGCTGTTTTTT
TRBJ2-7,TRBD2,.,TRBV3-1,CASSRVFIAGGSYEQYF,TGTGCCAGCAGCCGAGTCTTTATAGCGGGAGGGTCCTACGAGCAGTACTTC
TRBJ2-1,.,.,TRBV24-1,CATSGISGTTYNEQFF,TGTGCCACCAGTGGTATATCCGGGACCACATACAATGAGCAGTTCTTC
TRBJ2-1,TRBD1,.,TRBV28,CASNSGQGLYNEQFF,TGTGCCAGCAATTCGGGACAGGGTCTATACAATGAGCAGTTCTTC
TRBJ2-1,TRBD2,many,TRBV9,CASSVAAASGYNEQFF,TGTGCCAGCAGCGTAGCTGCGGCTAGCGGGTACAATGAGCAGTTCTTC
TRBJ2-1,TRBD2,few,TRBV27,CASRPGTSGANEQFF,TGTGCCAGCAGACCCGGGACTAGCGGGGCCAATGAGCAGTTCTTC
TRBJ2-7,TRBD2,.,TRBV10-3,CAISDGLATSYEQYF,TGTGCCATCAGTGACGGACTAGCGACCTCCTACGAGCAGTACTTC
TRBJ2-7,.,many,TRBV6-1,CASGPGHSYEQYF,TGTGCCAGCGGACCGGGACACTCCTACGAGCAGTACTTC
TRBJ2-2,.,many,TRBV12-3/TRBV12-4,CASSPKTRSGELFF,TGTGCCAGCTCCCCCAAAACTAGATCCGGGGAGCTGTTTTTT
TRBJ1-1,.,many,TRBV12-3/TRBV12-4,CASSLSRATEAFF,TGTGCCAGCAGTTTAAGCAGAGCCACTGAAGCTTTCTTT
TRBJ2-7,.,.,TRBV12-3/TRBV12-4,CASRTTVTYEQYF,TGTGCCAGCAGAACCACTGTAACCTACGAGCAGTACTTC
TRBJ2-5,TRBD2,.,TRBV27,CASSWREGETQYF,TGTGCCAGCAGTTGGCGGGAGGGTGAGACCCAGTACTTC
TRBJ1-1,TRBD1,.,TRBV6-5,CASSLTGARLNTEAFF,TGTGCCAGCAGTTTAACAGGGGCCCGCTTGAACACTGAAGCTTTCTTT
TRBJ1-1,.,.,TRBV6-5,CASSYSPHRQGNTEAFF,TGTGCCAGCAGTTACTCGCCGCATCGGCAGGGGAACACTGAAGCTTTCTTT
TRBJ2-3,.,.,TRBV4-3,CASSQVWGTDTQYF,TGCGCCAGCAGCCAAGTGTGGGGTACAGATACGCAGTATTTT